This T cell receptor beta chain was documented in a study of blood T cell repertoires in COVID-19. The ends lost 0 bases at V and 2 bases at J; junction bases unmatched: 12. CDR3 size: 18 residues. The germline gives CDR1 ENHRY, CDR2 SYGVKD. The data were produced by immunoSEQ multiplex PCR, yet TCRdb's version contains in-frame clones alone and is incomplete. Here the sample spans approximately 130,000 clones, around 87% being singletons. The clonotype comes from a man between 50 and 59 years old with acute or convalescent COVID-19. The gene calls are TRBV10-3 and TRBJ2-7, with TRBD2 matching over 8 bases. The source material was peripheral blood. In DNA, the CDR3 is TGTGCCATCAGTGAGTCTTGGGTAGCGGGATCTTCCGCCTACGAGCAGTACTTC. It yields the protein CAISESWVAGSSAYEQYF.